The 24 T cell receptor beta chains presented below share a single source sample, sequenced in a study of cytomegalovirus exposure and HLA in healthy donors. A multiplex PCR was run with 60 Vbeta primers and 13 Jbeta primers. Some clones are missing from TCRdb's copy, which holds only in-frame ones; the method was immunoSEQ multiplex PCR. The table has 150,000 or so clones, 78% seen once. The specimen sequenced was PBMCs. The receptor set was obtained from a woman aged 45-65 years in good health and CMV-seropositive.

This chain links TRBV6-6 with TRBJ2-2; D gene ambiguous. CDR1 and CDR2 from the germline V gene are MNHNY and SVGAGI (reference sequence). With 6 bases removed from V and 8 bases from J, the gap between germline ends came to 10 bases. The CDR3 length is 12 residues. The CDR3, as DNA: TGTGCCAGCAGGGCGGAACCGGGGGAGCTGTTTTTT. This sequence encodes CASRAEPGELFF.

CDR3 loop: CASSVRDRGTDTQYF. CDR3 in DNA: TGCGCCAGCAGTGTCCGGGACAGGGGAACAGATACGCAGTATTTT. The chain couples TRBV10-2 to TRBJ2-3; 10 nucleotides match TRBD1. This CDR3 has 15 residues. In germline, CDR1 is WSHSY, CDR2 SAAADI. The ends lost 4 bases at V and 3 bases at J; junction bases unmatched: 4.

This clone was seen a single time. The chain is built from TRBV7-2 and TRBJ1-1; possibly TRBD1 for D (5 bases). The ends were cut back, 5 bases at V and 1 base at J, with 14 bases in the middle. CDR3 length: 15 residues. Germline lookup yields CDR1 SGHTA and CDR2 FQGNSA. The CDR3 DNA reads TGTGCCAGCAGCGGCTCCGGGACTTGGAACACTGAAGCTTTCTTT. Its translation: CASSGSGTWNTEAFF.

The chain links TRBV30 to TRBJ1-3; D is possibly TRBD1 (5 bases). Looked up from germline, CDR1 is GTSNPN and CDR2 is SVGIG (reference sequence). The length of the CDR3 is 15 residues. Trimming shortened V by 2 bases and J by 3 bases, and 14 bases separated the two germline ends. The chain's CDR3 is CAWSSGYVDGNTIYF. Written as DNA, the CDR3 is TGTGCCTGGAGTTCAGGGTACGTGGATGGAAACACCATATATTTT.

The chain uses TRBV5-6 and TRBJ2-7, with TRBD1 matching 8 bases. The CDR3 is made up of 15 amino acids. Unmatched junction bases numbered 6, after V lost 2 bases and J lost 2 bases. The germline gives CDR1 SGHDT, CDR2 YYEEEE. CDR3 coding DNA: TGTGCCAGCAGCTTAGGGCAGGGGGCCCCCTACGAGCAGTACTTC. Its protein product is CASSLGQGAPYEQYF.

The chain couples TRBV6-6 to TRBJ2-3; a possible D gene is TRBD2 (5 bases). Trimming stripped 0 bases from V and 0 bases from J, with 7 bases between. CDR1 is MNHNY, CDR2 SVGAGI, per germline (reference sequence). This CDR3 is 15 amino acids long. The CDR3 DNA follows: TGTGCCAGCAGTTACTCTGGCGGGAGCACAGATACGCAGTATTTT. The encoded protein is CASSYSGGSTDTQYF.

The chain carries TRBV19 and TRBJ2-1; 9 nucleotides line up with TRBD2. The trim removed 7 bases at V and 2 bases at J, leaving 9 bases unmatched. Germline CDR1 reads LNHDA; CDR2 reads SQIVND (reference sequence). The CDR3 has 16 residues. The CDR3 protein is CASNSRSGRPYNEQFF. CDR3 sequence (DNA): TGTGCCAGTAACAGCCGAAGCGGGAGGCCCTACAATGAGCAGTTCTTC.

The chain has TRBV5-1 and TRBJ2-7, with a weak D call TRBD2 (5 bases). The germline V and J ends were trimmed by 2 bases and 0 bases, with 9 bases remaining between them. The CDR3 contains 14 residues. Looked up from germline, CDR1 is SGHRS and CDR2 is YFSETQ. CDR3 residues: CASSFEGSSYEQYF. The CDR3 bases are TGCGCCAGCAGCTTCGAAGGGAGCTCCTACGAGCAGTACTTC.

This CDR3 reads CASSGTSVVETQYF. The CDR3 DNA reads TGTGCCAGCAGTGGGACTAGCGTGGTGGAGACCCAGTACTTC. The rearrangement joins TRBV2 to TRBJ2-5, with 9 bases matching TRBD2. This CDR3 is 14 amino acids long. Germline V gene sequence: CDR1 SNHLY, CDR2 FYNNEI. V trimming: 4 bases; J trimming: 5 bases; junction bases outside the gene matches: 5.

This clone was counted a few times. This chain connects TRBV4-2 to TRBJ1-5; possibly TRBD1 for D (6 bases). The V gene lost 9 bases and the J gene lost 4 bases, with 19 bases spanning the gap. CDR3 length: 15 residues. Germline assignment: CDR1 LGHNA and CDR2 YNFKEQ. In nucleotides, the CDR3 is TGTGCCAGTCAACCGGGGGGCTCATCTAATCAGCCCCAGCATTTT. This encodes CASQPGGSSNQPQHF.

This chain uses TRBV29-1 with TRBJ2-4; 9 bases line up with TRBD1. The CDR3 length is 16 residues. J lost 1 base, V lost 4 bases, and 8 bases had no gene match. Germline CDR1 is SQVTM and CDR2 is ANQGSEA. As DNA, the CDR3 is TGCAGCGTTGCCGGTGAAGGGACAGGGGCCAAAAACATTCAGTACTTC. Its protein product is CSVAGEGTGAKNIQYF.

The chain uses TRBV28 and TRBJ1-2, with a tentative D call TRBD1 (5 bases). The ends were cut back, 5 bases at V and 8 bases at J, with 21 bases in the middle. The CDR3 has 15 residues. From germline, CDR1 is MDHEN and CDR2 SYDVKM. CDR3 sequence (DNA): TGTGCCAGCAGTAAAGCACAGGTAGAAATCAAGGGCTACACCTTC. This gives the protein CASSKAQVEIKGYTF.

This clone came up once. This sequence joins TRBV9 and TRBJ2-7, with 8 bases that match TRBD1. The ends lost 3 bases at V and 0 bases at J; junction bases unmatched: 5. The germline gives CDR1 SGDLS, CDR2 YYNGEE. The CDR3 is made up of 15 amino acids. The CDR3 sequence is CASSAGGVNSYEQYF. The DNA for the CDR3 is TGTGCCAGCAGCGCAGGGGGCGTGAACTCCTACGAGCAGTACTTC.

This chain links TRBV28 with TRBJ2-1; the match to TRBD2 covers 15 bases. The CDR3 has 18 residues. Germline V gene lookup returns CDR1 MDHEN and CDR2 SYDVKM. V trimming: 3 bases; J trimming: 0 bases; junction bases outside the gene matches: 3. CDR3 DNA: TGTGCCAGCAGTTTCGGACTAGCGGGAGGGAGCTCCTACAATGAGCAGTTCTTC. Amino acids: CASSFGLAGGSSYNEQFF.

This chain links TRBV19 with TRBJ2-7; 7 bases map to TRBD2. The CDR3 runs 14 residues. V gave up 3 bases and J gave up 0 bases; unmatched junction bases: 2. CDR1 is LNHDA and CDR2 is SQIVND in the germline V gene (reference sequence). CDR3 bases: TGTGCCAGTAGTATCGGCGGGAGCTCCTACGAGCAGTACTTC. This encodes CASSIGGSSYEQYF.

This clone was found once. The V and J genes are TRBV7-3 and TRBJ1-3; 8 nucleotides line up with TRBD1. The CDR3 consists of 15 residues. V dropped 4 bases and J dropped 2; count of bases not matched to a gene: 4. Germline V CDR1 and CDR2: SGHTA, FQGTGA. Written as DNA, the CDR3 is TGTGCCAGCAGCTCCCAGACAGGGGCTGGAAACACCATATATTTT. Translated: CASSSQTGAGNTIYF.

This chain uses TRBV7-3 with TRBJ2-1; 14 bases agree with TRBD2. V trimming: 1 base; J trimming: 7 bases; junction bases outside the gene matches: 9. Germline V gene data show CDR1 as SGHTA and CDR2 as FQGTGA. The CDR3 is made up of 18 amino acids. CDR3 sequence reads: CASSLRGQTSGRANEQFF. The CDR3 nucleotides are TGTGCCAGCAGCTTAAGGGGTCAGACTAGCGGGAGGGCTAATGAGCAGTTCTTC.

The rearrangement joins TRBV5-8 to TRBJ2-7; D is ambiguous. Germline lookup yields CDR1 SGHTS and CDR2 YDEGEE. Between the trimmed V and J ends, which lost 4 bases and 3 bases, there was a span of 5 bases. CDR3 length: 11 residues. This CDR3 reads CASSPYYEQYF. Here the CDR3 DNA reads TGTGCCAGCAGCCCTTACTACGAGCAGTACTTC.

This clone was detected only once. The chain combines TRBV6-6 with TRBJ1-2; tentative D call: TRBD1 (5 bases). This CDR3 is 12 amino acids long. Germline CDR1 and CDR2: MNHNY and SVGAGI (reference sequence). The V and J ends lost 5 bases and 6 bases respectively, with 10 bases between them. The CDR3 reads CASSQGRDGYTF. The CDR3 nucleotides read TGTGCCAGCAGTCAGGGAAGGGATGGCTACACCTTC.

This clone showed up just a few times. J is TRBJ2-5 and V is TRBV28; TRBD1 matches 9 bases. J lost 3 bases, V lost 6 bases, and 5 bases had no gene match. The CDR3 contains 14 residues. Germline V CDR1 and CDR2: MDHEN, SYDVKM. The CDR3 reads CASRIQGAEETQYF. The CDR3 DNA reads as TGTGCCAGCAGGATACAGGGGGCCGAAGAGACCCAGTACTTC.

To note about this clone: One end of the junction fails to match germline, which may point to a read error. This chain links TRBV11-3 with TRBJ2-7, with D hard to call. Looked up from germline, CDR1 is SGHNT and CDR2 is YENEEA. The CDR3 runs 12 residues. CDR3 sequence reads: CASSFEENEQCF. The CDR3 DNA reads TGTGCCAGCAGCTTCGAGGAGAACGAGCAGTGCTTC.

V gene TRBV10-3 combines with J gene TRBJ2-5, with 8 bases aligning to TRBD1. This CDR3 comprises 15 residues. CDR1 is ENHRY, CDR2 SYGVKD, per germline. With 6 bases clipped from V and 1 base from J, the junction kept 7 bases outside the gene matches. The CDR3 DNA is TGTGCCATCAGATCCGGGACAGGAGCCCAAGAGACCCAGTACTTC. It yields the protein CAIRSGTGAQETQYF.

CDR3 sequence: CASSLAGTSGSYEQYF. DNA of the CDR3: TGTGCCAGCAGCTTAGCGGGGACTAGCGGGAGTTACGAGCAGTACTTC. The rearrangement links TRBV7-2 to TRBJ2-7; 14 bases map to TRBD2. CDR1 and CDR2 from the germline V gene are SGHTA and FQGNSA. The CDR3 runs to 16 residues. J lost 4 bases, V lost 0 bases, and 2 bases had no gene match. The full variable domain, in which reference TRBV7-2 and TRBJ2-7 provide the parts outside the CDR3, is GAGVSQSPSNKVTEKGKDVELRCDPISGHTALYWYRQSLGQGLEFLIYFQGNSAPDKSGLPSDRFSAERTGGSVSTLTIQRTQQEDSAVYLCASSLAGTSGSYEQYFGPGTRLTVT.

The V and J genes are TRBV5-4 and TRBJ2-5; 8 bases are shared with TRBD2. This CDR3 is 14 amino acids long. V dropped 5 bases and J dropped 5; count of bases not matched to a gene: 8. Germline V gene data show CDR1 as SGHNT and CDR2 as YYREEE (reference sequence). CDR3 sequence reads: CASRLEREYETQYF. The CDR3 DNA sequence: TGTGCCAGCAGGCTGGAGCGGGAGTACGAGACCCAGTACTTC.